The clone carrying this T cell receptor (beta chain) has a single count. Sequenced by immunoSEQ multiplex PCR; TCRdb stores in-frame clones only, minus some. The sample has about 82,000 clones, roughly three quarters seen once. The germline gives CDR1 SGHVS, CDR2 FQNEAQ. The CDR3 length is 15 residues. The J segment lost 7 bases and the V segment lost 4 bases, leaving 7 bases of the junction unmatched. This sample was included in a study of blood T cell repertoires in COVID-19. Those enrolled in Seattle joined during active infection and were followed longitudinally afterward. The chain has TRBV7-8 and TRBJ2-3; 11 bases are a match to TRBD2. Specimen: peripheral blood. The TCR was taken from a man aged 55-75 years with COVID-19, enrolled during active disease. The DNA for the CDR3 is TGTGCCAGCAGCTCCTTAGCGGGGGGGCAATATACGCAGTATTTT. It codes for CASSSLAGGQYTQYF.